This T cell receptor (beta chain) was identified in a study of T cells after yellow fever vaccination. A few counts support this clonotype. The junction shows a germline mismatch at one end, possibly a read error. TCRdb reanalysed the 5' RACE reads using MiXCR and keeps one entry per CDR3 protein. The sample consists of about 550,000 distinct CDR3 sequences, about 19% of them appearing once. The CDR3 totals 14 residues. Germline V gives CDR1 SSHAT, CDR2 FNYEAQ (reference sequence). The chain carries TRBV7-7 and TRBJ2-5; D may be TRBD1 (5 bases). The starting material was PBMCs, obtained 15 days after the yellow fever booster vaccination. The clonotype originates from a man under 40 who received the YFV17D yellow fever vaccine. Here the CDR3 reads CASSVWGKKETQYF. The CDR3 DNA follows: TGTGCTAGCAGCGTATGGGGCAAGAAAGAGACCCAGTACTTC.